A selection of T cell receptor beta chains follows, all from one sample in a study of cytomegalovirus exposure and HLA in healthy donors. Sequencing was performed with immunoSEQ multiplex PCR; in TCRdb, only in-frame clones are kept and a portion is missing. This sample carries fewer than 130,000 clones, 78% of them seen once, and the ten largest clones take 1.3%. What was sequenced was PBMCs. The receptors shown here come from a woman aged 25 to 39 in good health and CMV-seronegative. Both conserved end residues are part of each CDR3. Fields, in order: J gene, D gene, V gene, clone size, CDR3 DNA, CDR3 protein. A D gene is named only where the DNA matches it firmly. Clone size is shown for a subset of rows, as once, few, many or a class of expanded clone.

J gene: TRBJ1-2
D gene: NA
V gene: TRBV29-1
clone size: NA
CDR3 DNA: TGCAGCGTTGCAGCGGTGCCGGGGGAGGGTGGCTACACCTTC
CDR3 protein: CSVAAVPGEGGYTF

J gene: TRBJ2-1
D gene: TRBD1
V gene: TRBV9
clone size: NA
CDR3 DNA: TGTGCCAGCAGCGCACAGGGGACATCCTACAATGAGCAGTTCTTC
CDR3 protein: CASSAQGTSYNEQFF

J gene: TRBJ2-7
D gene: TRBD1
V gene: TRBV28
clone size: NA
CDR3 DNA: TGTGCCAGCAGTTTAGTGGGACAGGGGGCCTACGAGCAGTACTTC
CDR3 protein: CASSLVGQGAYEQYF

J gene: TRBJ1-2
D gene: NA
V gene: TRBV19
clone size: NA
CDR3 DNA: TGTGCCAGTAGGATGACAGTTGCCTATGGCTACACCTTC
CDR3 protein: CASRMTVAYGYTF

J gene: TRBJ2-1
D gene: NA
V gene: TRBV7-8
clone size: NA
CDR3 DNA: TGTGCCAGCAGCTTCGGACAAAGGAGCTCCTACAATGAGCAGTTCTTC
CDR3 protein: CASSFGQRSSYNEQFF

J gene: TRBJ1-1
D gene: NA
V gene: TRBV28
clone size: NA
CDR3 DNA: TGTGCCAGCAGTTTACTGGTCAGGAACACTGAAGCTTTCTTT
CDR3 protein: CASSLLVRNTEAFF

J gene: TRBJ1-4
D gene: TRBD1
V gene: TRBV18
clone size: once
CDR3 DNA: TGTGCCAGCTCCCGGGACAGGGGTAATGAAAAACTGTTTTTT
CDR3 protein: CASSRDRGNEKLFF

J gene: TRBJ1-1
D gene: NA
V gene: TRBV14
clone size: once
CDR3 DNA: TGTGCCAGCAGAGTCGGTCCGAACACTGAAGCTTTCTTT
CDR3 protein: CASRVGPNTEAFF

J gene: TRBJ1-1
D gene: NA
V gene: TRBV28
clone size: NA
CDR3 DNA: TGTGCCAGCAGTTTTTTGGGGAGCACTGAAGCTTTCTTT
CDR3 protein: CASSFLGSTEAFF

J gene: TRBJ1-1
D gene: TRBD1
V gene: TRBV9
clone size: NA
CDR3 DNA: TGTGCCAGCAGCCCAGGACAGGGGGCAGCGGTACGAACTACTGAAGCTTTCTTT
CDR3 protein: CASSPGQGAAVRTTEAFF

J gene: TRBJ2-2
D gene: TRBD1
V gene: TRBV15
clone size: NA
CDR3 DNA: TGTGCCACCAGCCACGGACAGGGAGGTACCGGGGAGCTGTTTTTT
CDR3 protein: CATSHGQGGTGELFF

J gene: TRBJ1-2
D gene: TRBD1
V gene: TRBV28
clone size: once
CDR3 DNA: TGTGCCAGCACCCCGACAGGGGGCGCGAATGGCTACACCTTC
CDR3 protein: CASTPTGGANGYTF

J gene: TRBJ1-5
D gene: TRBD1
V gene: TRBV7-2
clone size: NA
CDR3 DNA: TGTGCCAGCAGCCGCGACAGGGGGAGCAATCAGCCCCAGCATTTT
CDR3 protein: CASSRDRGSNQPQHF

J gene: TRBJ1-2
D gene: TRBD1
V gene: TRBV6-5
clone size: few
CDR3 DNA: TGTGCCAGCAGCCCGGACTGGGACAGCTCGAATGGCTACACCTTC
CDR3 protein: CASSPDWDSSNGYTF

J gene: TRBJ2-5
D gene: NA
V gene: TRBV2
clone size: NA
CDR3 DNA: TGTGCCAGCTTGGGAGAAGAGACCCAGTACTTC
CDR3 protein: CASLGEETQYF

J gene: TRBJ1-5
D gene: NA
V gene: TRBV2
clone size: few
CDR3 DNA: TGTGCCAGCAGATTCCCACAGAGCAATCAGCCCCAGCATTTT
CDR3 protein: CASRFPQSNQPQHF

J gene: TRBJ1-4
D gene: TRBD1
V gene: TRBV5-1
clone size: NA
CDR3 DNA: TGCGCCAGCAGCTCGGGACAGGGTTTTGAAAAACTGTTTTTT
CDR3 protein: CASSSGQGFEKLFF

J gene: TRBJ1-1
D gene: TRBD1
V gene: TRBV11-1
clone size: NA
CDR3 DNA: TGTGCCAGCAGCCCCCCCCCAGGGGGAGGCACTGAAGCTTTCTTT
CDR3 protein: CASSPPPGGGTEAFF

J gene: TRBJ2-7
D gene: NA
V gene: TRBV30
clone size: NA
CDR3 DNA: TGTGCCTGGAGTGTGGGTGGGAGTAACTACGAGCAGTACTTC
CDR3 protein: CAWSVGGSNYEQYF

J gene: TRBJ2-7
D gene: NA
V gene: TRBV10-3
clone size: NA
CDR3 DNA: TGTGCCATCGGGAGACAGGGAGGATCCTACGAGCAGTACTTC
CDR3 protein: CAIGRQGGSYEQYF